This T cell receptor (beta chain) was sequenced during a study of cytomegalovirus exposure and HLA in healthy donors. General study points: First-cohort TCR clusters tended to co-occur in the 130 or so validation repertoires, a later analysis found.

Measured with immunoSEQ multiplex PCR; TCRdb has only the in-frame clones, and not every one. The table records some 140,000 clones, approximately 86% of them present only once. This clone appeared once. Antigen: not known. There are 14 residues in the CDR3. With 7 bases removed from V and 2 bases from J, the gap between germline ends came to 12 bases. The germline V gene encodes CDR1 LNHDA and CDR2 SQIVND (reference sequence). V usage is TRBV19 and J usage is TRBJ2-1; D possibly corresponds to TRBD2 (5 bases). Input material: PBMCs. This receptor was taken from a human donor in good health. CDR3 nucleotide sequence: TGTGCCAGTATGAGGGCATCGCCCTACAATGAGCAGTTCTTC. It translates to CASMRASPYNEQFF.